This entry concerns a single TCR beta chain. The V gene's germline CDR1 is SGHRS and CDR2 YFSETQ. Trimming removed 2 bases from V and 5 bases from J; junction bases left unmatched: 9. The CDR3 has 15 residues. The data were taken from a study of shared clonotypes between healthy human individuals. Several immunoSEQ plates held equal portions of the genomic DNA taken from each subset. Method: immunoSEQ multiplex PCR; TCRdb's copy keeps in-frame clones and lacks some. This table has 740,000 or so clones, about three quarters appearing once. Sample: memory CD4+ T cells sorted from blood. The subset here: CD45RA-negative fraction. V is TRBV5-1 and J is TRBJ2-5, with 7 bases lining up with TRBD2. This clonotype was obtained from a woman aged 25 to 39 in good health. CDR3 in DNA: TGCGCCAGCAGCTTTTCCACACTCGGGGGGGAGACCCAGTACTTC. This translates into CASSFSTLGGETQYF.